One and the same sample provided the 3 T cell receptor beta chains below, sequenced in a study of spatial heterogeneity in lung cancer. Study-wide points: The number of expanded tumor alpha and beta chains correlated with mutation number.

Antigen specificity for these receptors is unknown. Stated time point: sample taken at primary tumor resection. MiXCR, run by TCRdb on the 5' RACE reads, gives a single entry per CDR3 protein. Of some 5,000 distinct CDR3 sequences in the sample, about 7.7% were seen once. The sequencing here drew on lung tumor tissue, taken at surgery. Receptors were obtained from a female donor with early-stage non-small cell lung cancer.

This clonotype is medium-sized (0.01 to 0.1%) by share. This beta chain turned up in a library designed for alpha chains; as an off-target read, its abundance says little. The chain joins TRBV5-1 to TRBJ2-3; 13 bases are a match to TRBD2. The CDR3 is 18 residues long. Germline CDR1 reads SGHRS; CDR2 reads YFSETQ. After removal of 2 bases from V and 3 bases from J, the junction contained 9 bases not matched to a gene. CDR3 bases: TGCGCCAGCAGCTTCGGACTAGCGGGGGAGCTGAGGACAGATACGCAGTATTTT. Its translation: CASSFGLAGELRTDTQYF.

This clonotype is labeled medium-sized (0.01 to 0.1%). This beta chain slipped into a library made for alpha chains as a stray read, so its size is not meaningful. This sequence joins TRBV5-4 and TRBJ2-5; D unclear. The CDR3 loop spans 12 amino acids. Germline loops: CDR1 SGHNT, CDR2 YYREEE (reference sequence). Trimming removed 0 bases at V and 4 bases at J, with 4 bases between. CDR3 sequence (DNA): TGTGCCAGCAGCTTGGCCCGAGAGACCCAGTACTTC. Its protein product is CASSLARETQYF.

This clonotype was seen ten or more times. In a library made to pick up alpha chains, this beta chain is a stray read with a size that means little. J is TRBJ2-5 and V is TRBV28, with a tentative D call TRBD2 (5 bases). The CDR3 is 12 residues long. The V gene lost 8 bases and the J gene lost 7 bases, with 14 bases spanning the gap. Germline V gene data show CDR1 as MDHEN and CDR2 as SYDVKM. CDR3 DNA: TGTGCCAGCGGACTTTCGAGGGCGACCCAGTACTTC. This encodes CASGLSRATQYF.